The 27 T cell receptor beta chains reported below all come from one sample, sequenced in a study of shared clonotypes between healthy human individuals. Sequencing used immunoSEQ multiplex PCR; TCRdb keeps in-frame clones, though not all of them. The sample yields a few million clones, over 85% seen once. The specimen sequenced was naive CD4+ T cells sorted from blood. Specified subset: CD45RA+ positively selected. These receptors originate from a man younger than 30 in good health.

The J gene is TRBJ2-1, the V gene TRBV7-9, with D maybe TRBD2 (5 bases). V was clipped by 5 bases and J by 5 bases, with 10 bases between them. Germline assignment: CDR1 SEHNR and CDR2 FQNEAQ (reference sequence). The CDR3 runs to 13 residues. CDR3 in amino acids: CASSLPGDNEQFF. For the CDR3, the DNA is TGTGCCAGCAGCCTCCCCGGGGACAATGAGCAGTTCTTC.

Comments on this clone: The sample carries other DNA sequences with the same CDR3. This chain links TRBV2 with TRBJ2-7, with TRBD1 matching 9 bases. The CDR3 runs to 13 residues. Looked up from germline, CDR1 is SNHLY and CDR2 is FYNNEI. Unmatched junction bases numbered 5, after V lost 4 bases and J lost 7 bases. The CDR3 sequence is CASSGTGVGEQYF. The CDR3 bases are TGTGCCAGCAGTGGGACAGGGGTGGGAGAGCAGTACTTC.

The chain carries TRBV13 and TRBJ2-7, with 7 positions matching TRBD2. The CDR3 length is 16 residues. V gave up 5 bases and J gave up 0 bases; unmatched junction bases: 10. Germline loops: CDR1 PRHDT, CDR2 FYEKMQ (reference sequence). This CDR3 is CASSLRGSGASYEQYF. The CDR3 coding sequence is TGTGCCAGCAGCCTCCGGGGGAGCGGGGCCTCCTACGAGCAGTACTTC.

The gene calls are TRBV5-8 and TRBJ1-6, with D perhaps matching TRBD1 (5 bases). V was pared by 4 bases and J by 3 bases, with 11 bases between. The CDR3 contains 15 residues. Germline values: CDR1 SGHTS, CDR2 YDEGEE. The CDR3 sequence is CASSGGLYYNSPLHF. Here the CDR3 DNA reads TGTGCCAGCAGCGGGGGACTTTACTATAATTCACCCCTCCACTTT.

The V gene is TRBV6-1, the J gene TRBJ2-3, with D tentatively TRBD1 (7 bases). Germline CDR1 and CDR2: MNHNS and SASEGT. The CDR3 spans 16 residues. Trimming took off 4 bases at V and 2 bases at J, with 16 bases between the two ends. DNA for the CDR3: TGTGCCAGCAGTGCCGACAGGGAGGCCCTCACAGATACGCAGTATTTT. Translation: CASSADREALTDTQYF.

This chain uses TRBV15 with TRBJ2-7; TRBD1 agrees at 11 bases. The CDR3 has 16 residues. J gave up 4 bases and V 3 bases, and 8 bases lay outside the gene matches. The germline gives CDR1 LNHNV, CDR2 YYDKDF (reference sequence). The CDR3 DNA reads TGTGCCACCAGCAGGGAGGGAGGACAGGGGGCTTACGAGCAGTACTTC. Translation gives CATSREGGQGAYEQYF.

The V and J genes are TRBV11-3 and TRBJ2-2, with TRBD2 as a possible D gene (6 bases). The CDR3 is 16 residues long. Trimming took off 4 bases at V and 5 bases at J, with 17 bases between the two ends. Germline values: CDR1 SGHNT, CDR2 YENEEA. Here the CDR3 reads CASSSRRLGETGELFF. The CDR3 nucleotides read TGTGCCAGCAGCTCCCGTAGACTAGGGGAGACCGGGGAGCTGTTTTTT. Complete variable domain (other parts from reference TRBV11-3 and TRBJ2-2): EAGVVQSPRYKIIEKKQPVAFWCNPISGHNTLYWYLQNLGQGPELLIRYENEEAVDDSQLPKDRFSAERLKGVDSTLKIQPAELGDSAVYLCASSSRRLGETGELFFGEGSRLTVL.

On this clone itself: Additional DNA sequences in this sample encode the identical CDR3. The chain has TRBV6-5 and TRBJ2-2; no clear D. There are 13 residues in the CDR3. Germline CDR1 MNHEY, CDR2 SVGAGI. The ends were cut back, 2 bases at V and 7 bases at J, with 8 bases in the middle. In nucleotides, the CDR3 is TGTGCCAGCAGTTACGGTGGCGGCGGGGAGCTGTTTTTT. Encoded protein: CASSYGGGGELFF.

The CDR3 loop is CARTRGQSYEQYF. CDR3 DNA: TGTGCCAGGACGCGGGGACAGAGTTACGAGCAGTACTTC. The chain has TRBV6-1 and TRBJ2-7, with D possibly being TRBD1 (7 bases). The CDR3 spans 13 residues. The V gene's germline CDR1 is MNHNS and CDR2 SASEGT. The V gene lost 9 bases and the J gene lost 4 bases, with 16 bases spanning the gap.

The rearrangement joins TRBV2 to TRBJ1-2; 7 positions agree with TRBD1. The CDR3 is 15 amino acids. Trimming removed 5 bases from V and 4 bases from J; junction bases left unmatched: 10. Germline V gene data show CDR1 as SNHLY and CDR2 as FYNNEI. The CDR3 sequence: CASSLGTANLYGYTF. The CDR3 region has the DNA TGTGCCAGCAGTCTGGGGACAGCAAACCTCTATGGCTACACCTTC.

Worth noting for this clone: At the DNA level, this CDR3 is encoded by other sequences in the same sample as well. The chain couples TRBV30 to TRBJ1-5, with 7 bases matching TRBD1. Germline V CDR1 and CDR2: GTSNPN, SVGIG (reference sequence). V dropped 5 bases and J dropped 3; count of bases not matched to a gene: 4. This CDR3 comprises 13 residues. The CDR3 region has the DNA TGTGCCTGGGGGGGACAGTCCAATCAGCCCCAGCATTTT. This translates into CAWGGQSNQPQHF.

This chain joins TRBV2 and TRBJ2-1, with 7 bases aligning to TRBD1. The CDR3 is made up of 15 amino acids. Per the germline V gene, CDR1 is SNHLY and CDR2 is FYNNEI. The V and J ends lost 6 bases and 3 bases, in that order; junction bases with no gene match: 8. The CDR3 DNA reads TGTGCCAGCAGGAACGACAGGGCTCTCTACAATGAGCAGTTCTTC. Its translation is CASRNDRALYNEQFF.

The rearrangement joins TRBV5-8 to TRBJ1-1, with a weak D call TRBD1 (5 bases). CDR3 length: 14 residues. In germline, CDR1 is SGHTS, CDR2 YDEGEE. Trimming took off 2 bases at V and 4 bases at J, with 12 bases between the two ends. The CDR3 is CASSFKGGGTEAFF. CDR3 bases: TGTGCCAGCAGCTTCAAGGGCGGGGGCACTGAAGCTTTCTTT. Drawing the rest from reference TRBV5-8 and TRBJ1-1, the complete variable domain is EAGVTQSPTHLIKTRGQQATLRCSPISGHTSVYWYQQALGLGLQFLLWYDEGEERNRGNFPPRFSGRQFPNYSSELNVNALELEDSALYLCASSFKGGGTEAFFGQGTRLTVV.

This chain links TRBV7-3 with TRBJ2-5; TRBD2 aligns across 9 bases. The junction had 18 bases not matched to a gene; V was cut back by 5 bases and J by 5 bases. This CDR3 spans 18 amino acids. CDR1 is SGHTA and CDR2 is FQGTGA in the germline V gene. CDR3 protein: CASSKDREASGAGETQYF. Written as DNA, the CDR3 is TGTGCCAGCAGCAAAGACAGGGAGGCTAGCGGGGCTGGGGAGACCCAGTACTTC.

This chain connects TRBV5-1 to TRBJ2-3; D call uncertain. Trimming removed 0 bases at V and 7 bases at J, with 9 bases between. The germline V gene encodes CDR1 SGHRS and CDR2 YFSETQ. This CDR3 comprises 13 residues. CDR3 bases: TGCGCCAGCAGCTTGGCCTCCCCCAATACGCAGTATTTT. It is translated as CASSLASPNTQYF.

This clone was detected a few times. The CDR3 DNA reads as TGCAGTGCCACGGGACAGGGAGGCTACACCTTC. Translating it yields CSATGQGGYTF. This sequence joins TRBV20-1 and TRBJ1-2; 9 bases line up with TRBD1. The CDR3 runs 11 residues. The J segment lost 8 bases and the V segment lost 6 bases, leaving 4 bases of the junction unmatched. The germline V gene has CDR1 DFQATT and CDR2 SNEGSKA (reference sequence).

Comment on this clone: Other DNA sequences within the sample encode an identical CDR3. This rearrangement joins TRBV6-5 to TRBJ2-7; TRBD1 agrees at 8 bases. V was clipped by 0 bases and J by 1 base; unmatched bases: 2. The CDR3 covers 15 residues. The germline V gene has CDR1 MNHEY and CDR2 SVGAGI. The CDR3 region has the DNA TGTGCCAGCAGTTACTCAGGGACAGGATCCTACGAGCAGTACTTC. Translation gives CASSYSGTGSYEQYF.

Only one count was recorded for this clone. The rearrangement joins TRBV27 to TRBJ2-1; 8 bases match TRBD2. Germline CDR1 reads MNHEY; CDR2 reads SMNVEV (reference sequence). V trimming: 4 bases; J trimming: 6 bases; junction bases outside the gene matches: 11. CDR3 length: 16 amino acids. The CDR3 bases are TGTGCCAGCAGTTCCCGTACTAGCGGTGCGATCAATGAGCAGTTCTTC. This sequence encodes CASSSRTSGAINEQFF.

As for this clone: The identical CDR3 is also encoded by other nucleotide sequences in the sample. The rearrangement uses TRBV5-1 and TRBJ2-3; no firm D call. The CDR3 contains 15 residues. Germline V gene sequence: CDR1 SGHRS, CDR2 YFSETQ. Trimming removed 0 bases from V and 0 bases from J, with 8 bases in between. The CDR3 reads CASSLGSSSTDTQYF. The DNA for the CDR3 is TGCGCCAGCAGCTTGGGTAGTTCGAGCACAGATACGCAGTATTTT.

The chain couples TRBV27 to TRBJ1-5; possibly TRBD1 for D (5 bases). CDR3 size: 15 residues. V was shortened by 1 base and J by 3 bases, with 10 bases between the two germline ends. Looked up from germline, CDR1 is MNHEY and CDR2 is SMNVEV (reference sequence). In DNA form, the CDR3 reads TGTGCCAGCAGTTTATGGGCAGGGTTCAATCAGCCCCAGCATTTT. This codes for CASSLWAGFNQPQHF.

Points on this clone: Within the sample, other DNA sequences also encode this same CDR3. The CDR3 sequence: CSARGGTEAFF. DNA of the CDR3: TGCAGTGCTAGAGGGGGAACTGAAGCTTTCTTT. The genes are TRBV20-1 and TRBJ1-1; D unclear. Germline-derived CDR1 and CDR2 are DFQATT and SNEGSKA (reference sequence). Trimming took 1 base from V and 5 from J, leaving 5 bases between them. The CDR3 runs to 11 residues.

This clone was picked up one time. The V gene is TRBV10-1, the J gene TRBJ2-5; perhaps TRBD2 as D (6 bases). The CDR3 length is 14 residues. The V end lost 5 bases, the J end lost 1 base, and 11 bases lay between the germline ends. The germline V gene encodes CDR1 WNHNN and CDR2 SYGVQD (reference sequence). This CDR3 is CASSPGGAQETQYF. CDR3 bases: TGCGCCAGCAGTCCTGGAGGGGCCCAAGAGACCCAGTACTTC.

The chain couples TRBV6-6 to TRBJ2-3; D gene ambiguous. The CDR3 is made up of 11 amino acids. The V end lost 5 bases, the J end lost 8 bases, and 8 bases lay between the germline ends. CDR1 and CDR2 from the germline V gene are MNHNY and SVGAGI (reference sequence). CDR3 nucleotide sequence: TGTGCCAGCAGTACCTTGGCTACGCAGTATTTT. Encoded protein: CASSTLATQYF.

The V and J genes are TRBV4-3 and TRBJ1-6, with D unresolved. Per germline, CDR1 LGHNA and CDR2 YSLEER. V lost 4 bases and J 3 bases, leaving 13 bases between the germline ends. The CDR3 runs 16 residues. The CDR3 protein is CASSPSTAVYNSPLHF. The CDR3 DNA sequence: TGCGCCAGCAGCCCCAGCACTGCCGTCTATAATTCACCCCTCCACTTT.

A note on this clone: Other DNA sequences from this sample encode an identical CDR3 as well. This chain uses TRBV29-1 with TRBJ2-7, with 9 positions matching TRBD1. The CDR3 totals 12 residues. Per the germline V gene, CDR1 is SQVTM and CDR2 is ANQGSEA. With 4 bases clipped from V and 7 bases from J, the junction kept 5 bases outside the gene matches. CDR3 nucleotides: TGCAGCGTTGGAGGACAGGGGCGAGAGCAGTACTTC. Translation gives CSVGGQGREQYF.

This CDR3 is CASSFGNHYGYTF. Written as DNA, the CDR3 is TGTGCCAGCAGTTTTGGAAACCACTATGGCTACACCTTC. The chain couples TRBV28 to TRBJ1-2; no clear D gene. With 3 bases removed from V and 3 bases from J, the gap between germline ends came to 8 bases. Germline loops: CDR1 MDHEN, CDR2 SYDVKM. This CDR3 has 13 residues.

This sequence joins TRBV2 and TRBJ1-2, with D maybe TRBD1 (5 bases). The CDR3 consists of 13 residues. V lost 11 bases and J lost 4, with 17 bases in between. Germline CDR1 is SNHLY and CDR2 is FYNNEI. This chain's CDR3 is CAGSKGSGYGYTF. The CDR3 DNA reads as TGTGCCGGATCGAAGGGGTCGGGCTATGGCTACACCTTC.